This T cell receptor beta chain was observed in a study of siplizumab effects on memory and regulatory T cells (dated by TCRdb to the late 2010s). Study-level background: The study looked at the effect of siplizumab, an anti-CD2 antibody, on alloreactive T-cell subsets in allogeneic mixed lymphocyte reactions made from human PBMCs. Points the paper makes about the study in general: Among mappable alloreactive CD4+ clones, the Treg-derived fraction averaged nearly 70% with siplizumab versus roughly 25% in control reactions. About 80-97% of proliferating CD4+ or CD8+ clones could not be given a naive or memory phenotype. Compared with memory T cells, unstimulated naive T cells appeared more diverse, and naive cells seemed to make a substantial contribution to the alloresponse. Because sequences at frequencies below about 10^-5 were poorly captured, only a minor fraction of alloreactive clones could be mapped back to unstimulated subsets. The cumulative frequency of alloreactive sequences that could be traced back to unstimulated CD4+ memory T cells was significantly reduced by siplizumab. Whether proliferating Tregs from siplizumab cultures were suppressive was not functionally confirmed.

The method behind the library was the immunoSEQ multiplex PCR assay. Each sample had about 10^5 TCR templates assayed by the deep sequencing platform. Genomic DNA extracted from sorted T cells was used for TCRbeta CDR3 sequencing. Turning to the authors' computational methods: The R programming language was used for the clonal analysis of the TCRbeta CDR3 data. Unstimulated samples were compared with post-reaction CFSE-low samples to define alloreactive CD4+ and CD8+ clones. By matching sequences to the repertoires of sorted unstimulated Treg and non-Treg cells, each alloreactive CD4+ clone was assigned a regulatory or non-regulatory origin. TCRdb carries this immuneACCESS record with in-frame sequences only. Its versions omit some clonotypes, under half of them owing to an unresolved V gene in the studies checked, with the rest unexplained. V, J and clone size reflect that table, while D and trimming were determined from the DNA. The sample yields about 100,000 clones; more than 85% were counted once. Around 2.7% of the sample goes to the ten largest clones.

The CDR3 measures 14 amino acids from cysteine to phenylalanine. The DNA shown is the 42-base CDR3, in frame from base 1. The CDR1 and CDR2 encoded by the germline V gene are SGHRS and YFSETQ. The trim is 4 bases for V and 2 bases for J, with a gap of 11 bases between the germline ends. As regards this clone: No antigen is known for it. There are no base qualities to consult, and no much larger clone falls within one base.

Sorted unstimulated T cells and proliferating T cells recovered from mixed lymphocyte reactions underwent TCRbeta CDR3 sequencing. Fresh whole blood from approximately 11 HLA-typed healthy donors served as the source for isolating PBMCs. The chain is encoded by TRBV5-1 joined to TRBJ2-3, and possibly TRBD1, on 6 matching bases. The sequenced sample was CD4+ T cells sorted from blood. This TCR was recovered from a human donor in good health. Some clones in this sample may be carry-over from other donors' samples. The DNA sequence is TGCGCCAGCAGCGGCACAGGGTTCACAGATACGCAGTATTTT. This translates into CASSGTGFTDTQYF.